A single sample is the source of the 25 T cell receptor beta chains below, sequenced in a study of CD8 T cells in Susac syndrome (dated by TCRdb to about 2019). The receptor library was made with the immunoSEQ multiplex PCR assay. RNA was extracted using the RNeasy kit, and about 0.45 to 1 microgram was reverse transcribed with random hexamers. TCRdb handled the public reads itself, with Q25 trimming in fastp and clone calling in MiXCR, and kept productive beta chains. Rows with one shared CDR3 protein collapse into an entry with the most common genes and DNA. The sample table records 65,000 to 100,000 distinct CDR3 sequences; 95% to 97% of these occur just once. Together, the top ten hold approximately 0.42% of the sample. Sequencing was performed on CD8+ T cells from PBMCs. The receptors originated from a human donor with Susac syndrome.

V and J are TRBV4-2 and TRBJ1-1, with a possible D match to TRBD1 (5 bases). The CDR3 covers 15 residues. The V end was cut by 0 bases, the J end by 7 bases, with 15 bases between. The germline V gene has CDR1 LGHNA and CDR2 YNFKEQ. This chain's CDR3 is CASSQDLGGLVEAFF. The CDR3 DNA sequence: TGTGCCAGCAGCCAAGATCTCGGGGGTTTGGTTGAAGCTTTCTTT.

The rearrangement joins TRBV5-6 to TRBJ1-2; 7 nucleotides align to TRBD1. CDR3 size: 13 residues. In germline, CDR1 is SGHDT, CDR2 YYEEEE. With V trimmed by 4 bases and J by 2 bases, 2 bases remained unmatched. For the CDR3, the DNA is TGTGCCAGCAGCCCAGGGGGAAACTATGGCTACACCTTC. It translates to CASSPGGNYGYTF.

The rearrangement joins TRBV6-6 to TRBJ1-5; the D gene is possibly TRBD1 (6 bases). Germline lookup yields CDR1 MNHNY and CDR2 SVGAGI (reference sequence). V shed 4 bases and J shed 8 bases, with 15 bases lying between them. The CDR3 is made up of 14 amino acids. CDR3 nucleotide sequence: TGTGCCAGCAGTTGGGACACCCAATTAGAGCCCCAGCATTTT. This codes for CASSWDTQLEPQHF.

This chain links TRBV6-5 with TRBJ1-1; unclear D gene. The CDR3 loop spans 13 amino acids. CDR1 MNHEY and CDR2 SVGAGI come from the germline V gene. Deletions cut 2 bases from V and 0 bases from J, with 4 bases between. The CDR3 loop is CASSYVMNTEAFF. The DNA for the CDR3 is TGTGCCAGCAGTTACGTGATGAACACTGAAGCTTTCTTT.

This clonotype turned up a few times. V gene TRBV3-1 combines with J gene TRBJ2-7; the D gene is possibly TRBD2 (5 bases). Trimming shortened V by 4 bases and J by 5 bases, and 9 bases separated the two germline ends. Germline CDR1 reads LGHDT; CDR2 reads YNNKEL (reference sequence). This CDR3 contains 12 residues. DNA of the CDR3: TGTGCCAGCAGCCCCCCGGGAAACGAGCAGTACTTC. Its translation is CASSPPGNEQYF.

The chain recombines TRBV6-4 with TRBJ2-1, with 11 bases fitting TRBD2. Germline values: CDR1 MRHNA, CDR2 SNTAGT. V dropped 10 bases and J dropped 8; count of bases not matched to a gene: 13. The CDR3 loop spans 15 amino acids. The CDR3 loop reads CATSLAGGRSDEQFF. Written as DNA, the CDR3 is TGTGCCACCAGCCTAGCGGGGGGTAGGTCCGATGAGCAGTTCTTC.

The chain carries TRBV11-3 and TRBJ2-3; D uncertain. Germline lookup yields CDR1 SGHNT and CDR2 YENEEA. Trimming took off 5 bases at V and 0 bases at J, with 6 bases between the two ends. The CDR3 spans 13 residues. Written as DNA, the CDR3 is TGTGCCAGCAGCCGTGGTAGCACAGATACGCAGTATTTT. Its translation is CASSRGSTDTQYF. Combining the CDR3 with reference TRBV11-3 and TRBJ2-3 gives the whole variable domain EAGVVQSPRYKIIEKKQPVAFWCNPISGHNTLYWYLQNLGQGPELLIRYENEEAVDDSQLPKDRFSAERLKGVDSTLKIQPAELGDSAVYLCASSRGSTDTQYFGPGTRLTVL.

This rearrangement joins TRBV27 to TRBJ2-2; D not certain. The V end was cut by 5 bases, the J end by 3 bases, with 10 bases between. CDR3 length equals 14 residues. The V gene's germline CDR1 is MNHEY and CDR2 SMNVEV (reference sequence). The CDR3 loop reads CASSPFVDTGELFF. The CDR3 DNA reads TGTGCCAGCAGTCCTTTCGTAGACACCGGGGAGCTGTTTTTT.

The chain carries TRBV19 and TRBJ1-4; maybe TRBD1 (6 bases). This CDR3 is 16 amino acids long. Trimming pared 4 bases from V and 6 bases from J, leaving 18 bases between. The germline V gene encodes CDR1 LNHDA and CDR2 SQIVND (reference sequence). CDR3 DNA sequence: TGTGCCAGTAGTACCCCGGGACAAATTCCGGATGAAAAACTGTTTTTT. Protein product: CASSTPGQIPDEKLFF.

The CDR3 region has the DNA TGTGCCAGCAGTTACCGCGGGGCTCTCGAGCAGTACTTC. Encoded protein: CASSYRGALEQYF. The chain uses TRBV6-2 or TRBV6-3 and TRBJ2-7; TRBD2 might be the D (6 bases). The germline gives CDR1 MNHEY, CDR2 SVGEGT. The V end lost 2 bases, the J end lost 6 bases, and 11 bases lay between the germline ends. The CDR3 length is 13 residues.

The genes are TRBV3-1 and TRBJ2-6, with D tentatively TRBD1 (5 bases). The germline CDR1 and CDR2 sequences are LGHDT and YNNKEL (reference sequence). This CDR3 has 16 residues. V lost 1 base and J 0 bases, leaving 7 bases between the germline ends. DNA of the CDR3: TGTGCCAGCAGCCAAGGAGGACACTCTGGGGCCAACGTCCTGACTTTC. This sequence encodes CASSQGGHSGANVLTF. Using reference TRBV3-1 and TRBJ2-6 for the parts outside the CDR3, the full variable domain is DTAVSQTPKYLVTQMGNDKSIKCEQNLGHDTMYWYKQDSKKFLKIMFSYNNKELIINETVPNRFSPKSPDKAHLNLHINSLELGDSAVYFCASSQGGHSGANVLTFGAGSRLTVL.

The chain recombines TRBV29-1 with TRBJ1-2; no clear D. This CDR3 is 14 amino acids long. The V end lost 0 bases, the J end lost 4 bases, and 12 bases lay between the germline ends. CDR1 and CDR2 (germline): SQVTM, ANQGSEA. The DNA of the CDR3 is TGCAGCGTTGAAGATCGAGGGCCGAGCTATGGCTACACCTTC. Its protein product is CSVEDRGPSYGYTF.

V and J are TRBV20-1 and TRBJ2-5; 7 bases are shared with TRBD2. The J segment lost 4 bases and the V segment lost 5 bases, leaving 13 bases of the junction unmatched. From germline, CDR1 is DFQATT and CDR2 SNEGSKA (reference sequence). This CDR3 contains 15 residues. CDR3 nucleotides: TGCAGTGCTTCCGCCGGGGCGGGAGAGTCAGAGACCCAGTACTTC. This translates into CSASAGAGESETQYF.

The V and J genes are TRBV6-1 and TRBJ1-1, with D unclear. The V end was cut by 5 bases, the J end by 1 base, with 14 bases between. This CDR3 spans 15 amino acids. Germline CDR1 is MNHNS and CDR2 is SASEGT. The CDR3 reads CASSHPRAANTEAFF. The CDR3 DNA reads as TGTGCCAGCAGTCACCCCCGGGCAGCGAACACTGAAGCTTTCTTT.

The chain is built from TRBV7-8 and TRBJ1-5, with a possible D match to TRBD1 (5 bases). CDR1 is SGHVS and CDR2 is FQNEAQ in the germline V gene. The V and J ends lost 4 bases and 1 base respectively, with 14 bases between them. The CDR3 covers 16 residues. In nucleotides, the CDR3 is TGTGCCAGCAGCTGGGGGGAGAGGGGAAGCAATCAGCCCCAGCATTTT. It specifies CASSWGERGSNQPQHF.

V and J are TRBV20-1 and TRBJ1-2, with 8 positions matching TRBD1. Germline lookup yields CDR1 DFQATT and CDR2 SNEGSKA (reference sequence). The CDR3 contains 12 residues. The V and J ends lost 3 bases and 8 bases, in that order; junction bases with no gene match: 5. The CDR3 DNA reads TGCAGTGCTAGTCACAGGGGGGGAGGCTACACCTTC. It encodes CSASHRGGGYTF.

In DNA, the CDR3 is TGTGCCAGCAGCTTTTCGGAAGGGTACGAGCAGTACTTC. Residues: CASSFSEGYEQYF. This sequence joins TRBV13 and TRBJ2-7; no firm D call. The germline V and J ends were trimmed by 3 bases and 4 bases, with 10 bases remaining between them. The CDR3 is 13 amino acids. Germline CDR1 is PRHDT and CDR2 is FYEKMQ (reference sequence).

The chain employs TRBV25-1 and TRBJ2-1; D possibly corresponds to TRBD2 (5 bases). Trimming pared 0 bases from V and 2 bases from J, leaving 5 bases between. The CDR3 contains 14 residues. The germline CDR1 and CDR2 sequences are MGHDK and SYGVNS. CDR3: CASSEYGTYNEQFF. The CDR3 bases are TGTGCCAGCAGTGAATACGGGACCTACAATGAGCAGTTCTTC.

This chain connects TRBV3-1 to TRBJ1-5; tentatively, D is TRBD1 (6 bases). The V gene's germline CDR1 is LGHDT and CDR2 YNNKEL (reference sequence). The CDR3 covers 15 residues. V gave up 1 base and J gave up 1 base, with 8 bases separating them. The CDR3 bases are TGTGCCAGCAGCCAAGGGACAGCCAGCAATCAGCCCCAGCATTTT. Translation: CASSQGTASNQPQHF.

This clonotype was seen only once. The chain employs TRBV28 and TRBJ2-1; D not resolved. The CDR3 consists of 12 residues. Germline-derived CDR1 and CDR2 are MDHEN and SYDVKM. V was pared by 6 bases and J by 3 bases, with 6 bases between. The CDR3 is CASSNIYNEQFF. DNA for the CDR3: TGTGCCAGCAGCAATATCTACAATGAGCAGTTCTTC.

The rearrangement links TRBV7-3 to TRBJ2-1, with D possibly matching TRBD2 (5 bases). V shed 0 bases and J shed 4 bases, with 13 bases lying between them. Germline V lookup: CDR1 SGHTA, CDR2 FQGTGA. The CDR3 has 16 amino acids. The CDR3 nucleotides read TGTGCCAGCAGCTTAACCCCGGGGTCGAGATACAATGAGCAGTTCTTC. Translation gives CASSLTPGSRYNEQFF.

J is TRBJ2-7 and V is TRBV29-1; D unresolved. The germline V and J ends were trimmed by 3 bases and 2 bases, with 8 bases remaining between them. The V gene's germline CDR1 is SQVTM and CDR2 ANQGSEA. The CDR3 consists of 12 residues. CDR3 coding DNA: TGCAGCGTTGATCAAGGGACCTACGAGCAGTACTTC. Residues: CSVDQGTYEQYF.

This clonotype was detected only once. The CDR3 sequence: CSAQRSTIYEQYV. The CDR3 nucleotides read TGCAGTGCCCAGAGGAGTACCATCTACGAGCAGTACGTC. The V call is TRBV20-1, the J call TRBJ2-7; D ambiguous. V was shortened by 6 bases and J by 3 bases, with 15 bases between the two germline ends. This CDR3 is built from 13 residues. CDR1 and CDR2 from the germline V gene are DFQATT and SNEGSKA (reference sequence).

This chain joins TRBV2 and TRBJ2-7, with TRBD2 matching over 8 bases. Germline CDR1 reads SNHLY; CDR2 reads FYNNEI. The CDR3 consists of 12 residues. V was pared by 8 bases and J by 3 bases, with 3 bases of the junction left unmatched. In nucleotides, the CDR3 is TGTGCCAGCCGGGGGGGAAACTACGAGCAGTACGTC. Amino acid sequence: CASRGGNYEQYV.

This chain joins TRBV20-1 and TRBJ2-1, with D possibly TRBD1 on 5 matching bases. The germline V gene has CDR1 DFQATT and CDR2 SNEGSKA (reference sequence). V was shortened by 3 bases and J by 0 bases, with 15 bases between the two germline ends. The CDR3 totals 16 residues. CDR3 coding DNA: TGCAGTGCTAGGGAACCGACAGACCACTCCTACAATGAGCAGTTCTTC. This sequence encodes CSAREPTDHSYNEQFF.